This T cell receptor (beta chain) was sequenced in a study of shared clonotypes between healthy human individuals. The CDR3 has 14 residues. Germline CDR1 reads MGHRA; CDR2 reads YSYEKL. Trimming took off 1 base at V and 3 bases at J, with 10 bases between the two ends. As regards this clone: Its antigen is not identified.

This table comes from immunoSEQ multiplex PCR, and its TCRdb copy is limited to in-frame clones, with some not included. The data contain some 1.4 million clones, roughly 95% of them singletons. Those who donated, Caucasian adults without exception, all lived in Nashville, Tennessee. General study points: Naive subsets usually exceeded memory subsets in estimated richness.

The source material was naive CD4+ T cells sorted from blood. This sample's subset: CD45RA+ positively selected. The clonotype originates from a man younger than 45 in good health. The V call is TRBV4-1, the J call TRBJ2-7; D is ambiguous. CDR3 protein: CASSQGVGVYEQYF. In DNA form, the CDR3 reads TGCGCCAGCAGCCAAGGGGTAGGAGTCTACGAGCAGTACTTC.